A selection of T cell receptor beta chains follows, all from one sample in a study of shared clonotypes between healthy human individuals. This table comes from immunoSEQ multiplex PCR, and its TCRdb copy is limited to in-frame clones, with some not included. The data show roughly 2.5 million clones, around nine tenths seen once. Sample: naive CD4+ T cells sorted from blood. The receptors originated from a young man in good health. CDR3s include the opening cysteine and the closing phenylalanine or tryptophan. Each record gives: V gene, D gene, J gene, clone size, CDR3 DNA, CDR3 protein. D genes are given only for firm matches. Only some rows state a clone size, as once, few, many or a class for expanded clones.

V: TRBV9; D: TRBD1; J: TRBJ2-1; size: -; DNA: TGTGCCAGCAGCCCCCAGGGACAGGAGCAGTTCTTC; CDR3: CASSPQGQEQFF
V: TRBV9; D: TRBD2; J: TRBJ2-3; size: -; DNA: TGTGCCAGCAGCGTAGGACTAGCGGGAGGGGAAGATACGCAGTATTTT; CDR3: CASSVGLAGGEDTQYF
V: TRBV7-2; D: TRBD2; J: TRBJ2-7; size: -; DNA: TGTGCCAGCAGCTTTGGGGCTAGCGGACCCCTGGAGCAGTACTTC; CDR3: CASSFGASGPLEQYF
V: TRBV7-9; D: -; J: TRBJ1-3; size: -; DNA: TGTGCCAGCAGCCTCGCGTTCTCTGGAAACACCATATATTTT; CDR3: CASSLAFSGNTIYF
V: TRBV15; D: TRBD2; J: TRBJ2-2; size: -; DNA: TGTGCCACCAAGAAGCGGGAGGCCGCCGGGGAGCTGTTTTTT; CDR3: CATKKREAAGELFF
V: TRBV5-1; D: TRBD2; J: TRBJ2-7; size: once; DNA: TGCGCCAGCAGCTTGGGTTCTAGCGGGGTCTACGAGCAGTACTTC; CDR3: CASSLGSSGVYEQYF
V: TRBV6-4; D: TRBD1; J: TRBJ1-1; size: -; DNA: TGTGCCAGCAGTGAGACAGGGCGGAACACTGAAGCTTTCTTT; CDR3: CASSETGRNTEAFF
V: TRBV5-1; D: -; J: TRBJ2-2; size: -; DNA: TGCGCCAGCAGCCAAGACCGGGGTGGCGCCGGGGAGCTGTTTTTT; CDR3: CASSQDRGGAGELFF
V: TRBV7-8; D: TRBD1; J: TRBJ2-5; size: -; DNA: TGTGCCAGCACCTTATCCGGACAGGATTGGAAAGAGACCCAGTACTTC; CDR3: CASTLSGQDWKETQYF
V: TRBV19; D: -; J: TRBJ1-1; size: -; DNA: TGTGCCAGTAGTCTCCGCGGGGGAGTAGCTGAAGCTTTCTTT; CDR3: CASSLRGGVAEAFF